This T cell receptor beta chain appears in the sequencing data of a study of blood T cell repertoires in COVID-19. Study information: Collection of acute and convalescent COVID-19 samples took place in the United States, Italy and Spain. In each case, the material was cDNA or gDNA derived from T cells, B-cell-depleted T cells, or PBMCs.

Germline V gives CDR1 SGHTA, CDR2 FQGTGA. The trim removed 5 bases at V and 4 bases at J, leaving 6 bases unmatched. The CDR3 extends over 16 amino acids. Generated by immunoSEQ multiplex PCR, the TCRdb table keeps only in-frame clones and is missing some. The sample has 20,000 to 25,000 clones, around 81% seen once. The sequenced material came from peripheral blood. The receptor comes from a man aged 60 to 75 with active COVID-19. The chain links TRBV7-3 to TRBJ2-1; the match to TRBD2 covers 12 bases. The CDR3 coding sequence is TGTGCCAGCAGCCCCGGGACTAGCGGGCTTTACAATGAGCAGTTCTTC. Translated, it gives CASSPGTSGLYNEQFF.